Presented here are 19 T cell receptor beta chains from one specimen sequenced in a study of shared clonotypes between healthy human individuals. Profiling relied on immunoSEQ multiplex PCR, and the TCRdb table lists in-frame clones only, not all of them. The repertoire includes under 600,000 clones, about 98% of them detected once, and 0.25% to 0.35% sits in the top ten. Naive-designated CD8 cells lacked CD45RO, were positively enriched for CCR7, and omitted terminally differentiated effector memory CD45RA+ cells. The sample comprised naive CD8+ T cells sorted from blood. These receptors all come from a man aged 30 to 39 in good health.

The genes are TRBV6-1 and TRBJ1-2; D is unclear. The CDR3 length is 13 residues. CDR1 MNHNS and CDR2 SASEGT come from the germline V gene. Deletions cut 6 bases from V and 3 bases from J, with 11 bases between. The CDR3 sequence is CASRSPFDYGYTF. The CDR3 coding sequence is TGTGCCAGCAGGTCGCCCTTCGACTATGGCTACACCTTC.

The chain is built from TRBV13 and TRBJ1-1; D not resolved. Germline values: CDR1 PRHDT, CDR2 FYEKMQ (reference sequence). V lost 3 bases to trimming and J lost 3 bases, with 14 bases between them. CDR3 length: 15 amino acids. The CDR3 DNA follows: TGTGCCAGCAGCTTGTCAAGGGTATTGGACACTGAAGCTTTCTTT. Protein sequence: CASSLSRVLDTEAFF.

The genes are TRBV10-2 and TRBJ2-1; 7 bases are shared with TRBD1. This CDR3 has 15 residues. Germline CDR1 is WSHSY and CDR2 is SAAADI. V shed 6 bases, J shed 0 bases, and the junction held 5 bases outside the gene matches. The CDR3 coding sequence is TGCGCCAGCAGCCTCAGGGGGAGCTCCTACAATGAGCAGTTCTTC. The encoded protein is CASSLRGSSYNEQFF.

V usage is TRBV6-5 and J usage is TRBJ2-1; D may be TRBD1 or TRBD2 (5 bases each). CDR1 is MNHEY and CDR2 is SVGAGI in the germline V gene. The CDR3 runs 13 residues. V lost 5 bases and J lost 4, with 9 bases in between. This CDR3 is CASSRDQYNEQFF. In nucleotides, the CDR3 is TGTGCCAGCAGTCGGGACCAATACAATGAGCAGTTCTTC.

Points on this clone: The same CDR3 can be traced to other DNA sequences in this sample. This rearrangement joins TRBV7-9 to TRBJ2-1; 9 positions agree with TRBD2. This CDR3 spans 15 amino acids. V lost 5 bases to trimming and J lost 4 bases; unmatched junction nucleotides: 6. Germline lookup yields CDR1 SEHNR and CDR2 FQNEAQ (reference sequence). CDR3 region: CASSPGLAPYNEQFF. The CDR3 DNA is TGTGCCAGCAGCCCAGGACTAGCGCCATACAATGAGCAGTTCTTC. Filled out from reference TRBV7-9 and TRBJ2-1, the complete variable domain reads DTGVSQNPRHKITKRGQNVTFRCDPISEHNRLYWYRQTLGQGPEFLTYFQNEAQLEKSRLLSDRFSAERPKGSFSTLEIQRTEQGDSAMYLCASSPGLAPYNEQFFGPGTRLTVL.

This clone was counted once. This CDR3 is CASSQGGLAGGPSPLNEQFF. The CDR3 DNA reads TGTGCCAGCAGCCAAGGAGGACTAGCGGGAGGGCCATCCCCACTCAATGAGCAGTTCTTC. This chain joins TRBV14 and TRBJ2-1; TRBD2 matches at 15 bases. With V trimmed by 1 base and J by 6 bases, 13 bases remained unmatched. Germline CDR1 and CDR2: SGHDN and FVKESK. This CDR3 has 20 residues.

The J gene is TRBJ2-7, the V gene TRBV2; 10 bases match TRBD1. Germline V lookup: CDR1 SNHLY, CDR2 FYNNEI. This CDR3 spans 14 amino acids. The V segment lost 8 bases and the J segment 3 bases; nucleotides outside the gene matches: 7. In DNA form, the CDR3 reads TGTGCCAGCGGTGGGGACAGGGGACTCTACGAGCAGTACTTC. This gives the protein CASGGDRGLYEQYF.

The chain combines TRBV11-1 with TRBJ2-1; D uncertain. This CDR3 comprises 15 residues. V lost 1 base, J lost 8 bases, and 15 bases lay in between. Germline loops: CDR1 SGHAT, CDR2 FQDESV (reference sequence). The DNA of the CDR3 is TGTGCCAGCAGCTTAGGGTCCAGGAGCTTCGATGAGCAGTTCTTC. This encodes CASSLGSRSFDEQFF. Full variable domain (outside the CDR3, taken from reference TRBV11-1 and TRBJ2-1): EAEVAQSPRYKITEKSQAVAFWCDPISGHATLYWYRQILGQGPELLVQFQDESVVDDSQLPKDRFSAERLKGVDSTLKIQPAELGDSAMYLCASSLGSRSFDEQFFGPGTRLTVL.

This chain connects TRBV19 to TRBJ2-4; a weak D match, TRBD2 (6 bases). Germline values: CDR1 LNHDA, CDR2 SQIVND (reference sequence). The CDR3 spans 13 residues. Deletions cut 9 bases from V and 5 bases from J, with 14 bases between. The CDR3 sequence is CASGTHYQNIQYF. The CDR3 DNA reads TGTGCCAGCGGGACTCACTACCAAAACATTCAGTACTTC.

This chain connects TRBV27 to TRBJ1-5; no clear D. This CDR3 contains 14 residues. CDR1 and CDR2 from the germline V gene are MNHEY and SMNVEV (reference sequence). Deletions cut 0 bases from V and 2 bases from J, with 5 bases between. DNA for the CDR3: TGTGCCAGCAGTTTATCAGGACGCAATCAGCCCCAGCATTTT. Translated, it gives CASSLSGRNQPQHF.

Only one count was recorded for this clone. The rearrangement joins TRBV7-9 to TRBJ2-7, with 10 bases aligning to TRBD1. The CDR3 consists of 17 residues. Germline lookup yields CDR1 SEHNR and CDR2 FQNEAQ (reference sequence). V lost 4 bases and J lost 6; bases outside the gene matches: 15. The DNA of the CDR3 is TGTGCCAGCAGCTCCCCGTCGCCGGGACAGGGGTGGATCGAGCAGTACTTC. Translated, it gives CASSSPSPGQGWIEQYF.

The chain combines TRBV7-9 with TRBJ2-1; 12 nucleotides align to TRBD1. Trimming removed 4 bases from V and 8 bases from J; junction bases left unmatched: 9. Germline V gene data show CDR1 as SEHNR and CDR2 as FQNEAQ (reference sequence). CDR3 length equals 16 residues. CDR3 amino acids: CASSWPAGTGGYEQFF. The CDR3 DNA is TGTGCCAGCAGCTGGCCCGCCGGGACAGGGGGCTATGAGCAGTTCTTC.

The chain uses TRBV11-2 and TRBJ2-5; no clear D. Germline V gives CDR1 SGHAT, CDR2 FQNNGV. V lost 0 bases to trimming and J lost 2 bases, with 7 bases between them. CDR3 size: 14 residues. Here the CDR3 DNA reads TGTGCCAGCAGCTTAGAACATGGGCAAGAGACCCAGTACTTC. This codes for CASSLEHGQETQYF.

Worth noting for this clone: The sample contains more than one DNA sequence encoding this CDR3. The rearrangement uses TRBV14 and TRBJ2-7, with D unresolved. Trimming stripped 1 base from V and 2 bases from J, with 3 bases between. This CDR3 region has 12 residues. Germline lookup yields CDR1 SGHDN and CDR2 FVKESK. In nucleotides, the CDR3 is TGTGCCAGCAGCCAAGCCACCTACGAGCAGTACTTC. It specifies CASSQATYEQYF. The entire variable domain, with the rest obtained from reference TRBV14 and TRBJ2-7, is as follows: EAGVTQFPSHSVIEKGQTVTLRCDPISGHDNLYWYRRVMGKEIKFLLHFVKESKQDESGMPNNRFLAERTGGTYSTLKVQPAELEDSGVYFCASSQATYEQYFGPGTRLTVT.

The CDR3 here is CASSLVAGRYNEQFF. In DNA form, the CDR3 reads TGTGCCAGCAGCTTGGTAGCGGGACGCTACAATGAGCAGTTCTTC. The chain couples TRBV5-6 to TRBJ2-1; 8 nucleotides agree with TRBD2. Per germline, CDR1 SGHDT and CDR2 YYEEEE. The CDR3 contains 15 residues. Trimming at V came to 0 bases and at J to 3 bases, leaving 2 bases not matched to a gene. Full variable domain (missing parts from reference TRBV5-6 and TRBJ2-1): DAGVTQSPTHLIKTRGQQVTLRCSPKSGHDTVSWYQQALGQGPQFIFQYYEEEERQRGNFPDRFSGHQFPNYSSELNVNALLLGDSALYLCASSLVAGRYNEQFFGPGTRLTVL.

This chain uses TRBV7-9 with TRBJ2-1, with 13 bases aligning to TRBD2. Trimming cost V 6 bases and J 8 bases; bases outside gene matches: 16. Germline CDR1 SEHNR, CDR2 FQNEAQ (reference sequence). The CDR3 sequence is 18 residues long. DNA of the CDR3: TGTGCCAGCAGGTTGGGACTAGCGGGACGGGGCATTTGGGATGAGCAGTTCTTC. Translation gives CASRLGLAGRGIWDEQFF.

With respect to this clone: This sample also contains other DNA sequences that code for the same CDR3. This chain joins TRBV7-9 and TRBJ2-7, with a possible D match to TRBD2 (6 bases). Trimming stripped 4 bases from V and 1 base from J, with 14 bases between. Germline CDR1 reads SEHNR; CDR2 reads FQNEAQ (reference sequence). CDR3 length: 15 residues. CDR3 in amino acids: CASSSAGTGSYEQYF. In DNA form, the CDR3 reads TGTGCCAGCAGCTCTGCCGGGACTGGTTCCTACGAGCAGTACTTC.

The CDR3, as DNA: TGTGCCAGCAGTCACAGGGGACAAAACCACCCCTACGAGCAGTACTTC. Its translation is CASSHRGQNHPYEQYF. This rearrangement joins TRBV5-4 to TRBJ2-7, with 7 bases that match TRBD1. The CDR3 totals 16 residues. V shed 5 bases and J 2 bases; nucleotides not matched to a gene: 13. The germline CDR1 and CDR2 sequences are SGHNT and YYREEE (reference sequence).

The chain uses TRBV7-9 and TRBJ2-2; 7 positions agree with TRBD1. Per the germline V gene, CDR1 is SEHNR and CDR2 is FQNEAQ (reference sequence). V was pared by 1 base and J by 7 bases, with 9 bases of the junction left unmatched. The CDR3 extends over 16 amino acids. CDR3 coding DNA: TGTGCCAGCAGCTTAGTCGGGACAGCTCTACTCGGGGAGCTGTTTTTT. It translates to CASSLVGTALLGELFF. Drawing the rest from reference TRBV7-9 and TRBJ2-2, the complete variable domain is DTGVSQNPRHKITKRGQNVTFRCDPISEHNRLYWYRQTLGQGPEFLTYFQNEAQLEKSRLLSDRFSAERPKGSFSTLEIQRTEQGDSAMYLCASSLVGTALLGELFFGEGSRLTVL.